This TCR beta chain was obtained from a study of shared clonotypes between healthy human individuals. Study details: With ages of 18 to 49, the donors were two women and a few men. Per donor, three plates held CD4 naive cells, three held CD4 memory, two held CD8 naive and one held CD8 memory.

This CDR3 is built from 13 residues. The V gene lost 6 bases and the J gene lost 5 bases, with 13 bases spanning the gap. Germline CDR1 SGHRS, CDR2 YFSETQ. In the naive CD8 group, cells lacked CD45RO and were positively selected for CCR7, so terminally differentiated effector memory CD45RA+ cells were left out. Adult Caucasians living in Nashville, Tennessee made up all of the donors. Libraries were prepared by immunoSEQ multiplex PCR; TCRdb keeps only in-frame clonotypes and omits some of them. The repertoire holds almost 700,000 clones, with about 91% as singletons. Sequences were obtained from naive CD8+ T cells sorted from blood. The origin of this receptor is a man aged 25 to 40 in good health. The V call is TRBV5-1, the J call TRBJ2-3; a weak D match, TRBD2 (6 bases). CDR3 in DNA: TGCGCCAGCAACCCGGGAGCGGAAGATACGCAGTATTTT. Protein product: CASNPGAEDTQYF.